The source of this TCR beta chain is a study of identical twins. Study results and limitations: It was cross-sectional statistical analysis, not following the same donors, that the conclusions relied on. Twin pairs had excess sharing that was weaker in beta out-of-frame sequences. Out-of-frame alpha sequences common to twins were enriched for low generation probability.

Using its own MiXCR run on the 5' RACE reads, TCRdb lists one record per CDR3 protein. The table records about 660,000 distinct CDR3 sequences, over 8.5% of them present only once. Comment on this clonotype: Its matching antigen is unknown.

These data were likewise used in another study, on yellow fever vaccine responses in identical twins.

The TCR sequence derives from a woman between 18 and 30 years old in good health. The sample was PBMCs.

CDR3 region: CATRPMGSGETQYF. In DNA form, the CDR3 reads TGTGCCACCAGACCCATGGGCTCGGGTGAGACCCAGTACTTC. The V call is TRBV15, the J call TRBJ2-5; no clear D gene. Trimming took 6 bases from V and 5 from J, leaving 16 bases between them. Looked up from germline, CDR1 is LNHNV and CDR2 is YYDKDF (reference sequence). CDR3 length: 14 amino acids.